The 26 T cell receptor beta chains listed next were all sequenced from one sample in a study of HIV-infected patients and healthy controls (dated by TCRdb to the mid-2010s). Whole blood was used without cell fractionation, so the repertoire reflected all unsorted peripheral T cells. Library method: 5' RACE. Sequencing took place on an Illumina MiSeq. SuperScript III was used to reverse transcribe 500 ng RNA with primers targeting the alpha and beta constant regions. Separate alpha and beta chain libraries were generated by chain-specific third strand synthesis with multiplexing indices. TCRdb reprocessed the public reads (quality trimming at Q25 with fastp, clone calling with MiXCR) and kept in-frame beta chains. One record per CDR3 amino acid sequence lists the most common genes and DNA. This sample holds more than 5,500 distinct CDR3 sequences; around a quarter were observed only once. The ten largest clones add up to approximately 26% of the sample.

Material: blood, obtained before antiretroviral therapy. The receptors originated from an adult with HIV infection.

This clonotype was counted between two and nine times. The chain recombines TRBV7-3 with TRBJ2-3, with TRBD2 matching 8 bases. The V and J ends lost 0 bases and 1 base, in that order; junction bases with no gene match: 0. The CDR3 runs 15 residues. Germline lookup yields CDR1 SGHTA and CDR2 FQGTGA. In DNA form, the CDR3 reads TGTGCCAGCAGCTTAACGCGGGGGGGCACAGATACGCAGTATTTT. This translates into CASSLTRGGTDTQYF.

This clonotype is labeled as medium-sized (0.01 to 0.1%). The CDR3: CASSVQDRPEAFF. In DNA, the CDR3 is TGTGCCAGCAGCGTTCAGGACAGGCCTGAAGCTTTCTTT. The chain joins TRBV9 to TRBJ1-1; 7 bases are shared with TRBD1. V dropped 2 bases and J dropped 6; count of bases not matched to a gene: 4. CDR3 length equals 13 residues. Germline values: CDR1 SGDLS, CDR2 YYNGEE.

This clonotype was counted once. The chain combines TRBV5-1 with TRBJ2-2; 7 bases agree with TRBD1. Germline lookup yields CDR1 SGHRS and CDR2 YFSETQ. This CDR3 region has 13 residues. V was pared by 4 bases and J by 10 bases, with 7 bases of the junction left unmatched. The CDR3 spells CASSLHRGKELFF. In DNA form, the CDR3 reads TGCGCCAGCAGCCTCCACAGGGGCAAGGAGCTGTTTTTT.

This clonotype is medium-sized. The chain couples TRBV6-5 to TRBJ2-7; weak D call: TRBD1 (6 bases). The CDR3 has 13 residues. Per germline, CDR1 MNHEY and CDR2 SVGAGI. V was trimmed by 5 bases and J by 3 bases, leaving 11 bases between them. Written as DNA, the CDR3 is TGTGCCAGCAGTACAGGGACCCTCTACGAGCAGTACTTC. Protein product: CASSTGTLYEQYF.

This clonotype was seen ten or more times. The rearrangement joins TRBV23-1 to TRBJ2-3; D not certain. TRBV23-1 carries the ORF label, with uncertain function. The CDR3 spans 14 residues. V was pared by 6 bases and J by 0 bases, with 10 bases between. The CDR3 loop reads CASRGIASTDTQYF. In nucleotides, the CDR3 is TGCGCCAGCAGGGGAATCGCTAGCACAGATACGCAGTATTTT.

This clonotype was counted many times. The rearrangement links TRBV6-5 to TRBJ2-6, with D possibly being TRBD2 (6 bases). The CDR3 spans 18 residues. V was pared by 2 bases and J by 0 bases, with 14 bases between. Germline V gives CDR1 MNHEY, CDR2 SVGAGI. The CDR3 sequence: CASSYGEVGYSGANVLTF. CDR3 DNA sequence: TGTGCCAGCAGTTACGGGGAGGTTGGCTACTCTGGGGCCAACGTCCTGACTTTC.

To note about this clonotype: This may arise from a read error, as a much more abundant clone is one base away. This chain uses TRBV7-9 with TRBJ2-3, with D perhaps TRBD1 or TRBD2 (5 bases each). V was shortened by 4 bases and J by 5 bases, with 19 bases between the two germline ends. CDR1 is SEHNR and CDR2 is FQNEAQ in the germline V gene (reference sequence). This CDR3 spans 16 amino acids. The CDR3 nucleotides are TGTGCCAGCAGCTCCTCCACTTGGGGGTGTGTAGATACGCAGTATTTT. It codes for CASSSSTWGCVDTQYF.

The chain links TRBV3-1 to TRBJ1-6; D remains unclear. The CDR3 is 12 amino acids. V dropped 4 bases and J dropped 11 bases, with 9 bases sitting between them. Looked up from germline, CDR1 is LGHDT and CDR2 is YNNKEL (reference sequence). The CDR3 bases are TGTGCCAGCAGCCTCCCCCCAGCACCCCTCCACTTT. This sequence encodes CASSLPPAPLHF.

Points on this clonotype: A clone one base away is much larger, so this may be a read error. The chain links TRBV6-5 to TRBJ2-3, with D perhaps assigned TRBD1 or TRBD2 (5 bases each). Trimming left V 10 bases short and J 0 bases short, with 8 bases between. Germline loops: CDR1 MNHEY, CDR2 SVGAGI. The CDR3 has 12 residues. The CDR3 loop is CATGASTDTQYF. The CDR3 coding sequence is TGTGCCACCGGGGCGAGCACAGATACGCAGTATTTT.

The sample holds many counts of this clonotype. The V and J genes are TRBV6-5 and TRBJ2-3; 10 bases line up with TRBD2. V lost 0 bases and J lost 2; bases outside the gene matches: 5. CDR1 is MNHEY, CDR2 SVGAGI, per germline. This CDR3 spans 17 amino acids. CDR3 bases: TGTGCCAGCAGTTACTCAGCTAGCGGGGGATACACAGATACGCAGTATTTT. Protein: CASSYSASGGYTDTQYF.

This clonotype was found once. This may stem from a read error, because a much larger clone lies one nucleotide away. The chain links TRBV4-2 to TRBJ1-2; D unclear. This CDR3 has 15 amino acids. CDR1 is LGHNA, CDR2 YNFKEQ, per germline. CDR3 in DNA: TGTGCCAGAAGCCCCGATTGGCGGGGTAACTATGGCTACACCTTC. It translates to CARSPDWRGNYGYTF.

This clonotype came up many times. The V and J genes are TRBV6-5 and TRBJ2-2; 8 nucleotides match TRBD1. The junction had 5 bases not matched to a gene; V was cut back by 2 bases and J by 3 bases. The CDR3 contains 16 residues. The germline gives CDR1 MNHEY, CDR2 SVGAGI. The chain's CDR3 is CASSYLDRVDTGELFF. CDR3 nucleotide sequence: TGTGCCAGCAGTTACCTGGACAGGGTGGACACCGGGGAGCTGTTTTTT.

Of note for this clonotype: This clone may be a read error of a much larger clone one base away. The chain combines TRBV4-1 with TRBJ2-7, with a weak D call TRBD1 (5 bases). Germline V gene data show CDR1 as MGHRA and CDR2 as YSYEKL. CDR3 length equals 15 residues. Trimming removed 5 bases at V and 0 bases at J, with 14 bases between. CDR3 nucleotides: TGCGCCAGCAGCAAAGCGAACAGGCGCTCCTACGAGCAGTACTTC. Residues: CASSKANRRSYEQYF.

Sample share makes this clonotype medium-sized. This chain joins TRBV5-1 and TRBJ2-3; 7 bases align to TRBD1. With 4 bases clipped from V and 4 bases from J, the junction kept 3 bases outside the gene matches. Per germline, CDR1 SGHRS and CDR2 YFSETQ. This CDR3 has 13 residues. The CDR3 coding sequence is TGCGCCAGCAGCCGACAGGGAGCAGATACGCAGTATTTT. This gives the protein CASSRQGADTQYF.

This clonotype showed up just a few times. This chain's CDR3 is CATSGQARGPDYGYTF. The CDR3 DNA follows: TGTGCCACCAGTGGCCAAGCGAGGGGCCCAGACTATGGCTACACCTTC. This rearrangement joins TRBV24-1 to TRBJ1-2; D possibly corresponds to TRBD1 (5 bases). Germline CDR1 is KGHDR and CDR2 is SFDVKD. The V gene lost 5 bases and the J gene lost 3 bases, with 18 bases spanning the gap. The CDR3 totals 16 residues.

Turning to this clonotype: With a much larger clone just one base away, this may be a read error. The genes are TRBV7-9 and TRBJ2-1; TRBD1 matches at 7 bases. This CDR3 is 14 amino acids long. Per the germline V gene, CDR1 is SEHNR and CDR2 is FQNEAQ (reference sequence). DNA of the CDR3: TGTGCCAGCAGCTTAGACAGGGGCCACAATGATCAGTTCTTC. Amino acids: CASSLDRGHNDQFF.

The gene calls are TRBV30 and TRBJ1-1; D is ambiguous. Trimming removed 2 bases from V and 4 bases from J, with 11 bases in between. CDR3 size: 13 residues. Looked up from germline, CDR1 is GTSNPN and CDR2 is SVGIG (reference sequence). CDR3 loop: CAWSPTGSTEAFF. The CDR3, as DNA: TGTGCCTGGAGTCCCACCGGGAGCACTGAAGCTTTCTTT.

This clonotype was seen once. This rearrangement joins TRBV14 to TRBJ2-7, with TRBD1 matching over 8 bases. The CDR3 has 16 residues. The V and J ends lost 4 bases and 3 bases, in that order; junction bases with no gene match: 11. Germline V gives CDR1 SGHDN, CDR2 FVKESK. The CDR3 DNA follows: TGTGCCAGCAGCCTTAGCTTGGGACAGGCCTACTACGAGCAGTACTTC. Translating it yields CASSLSLGQAYYEQYF.

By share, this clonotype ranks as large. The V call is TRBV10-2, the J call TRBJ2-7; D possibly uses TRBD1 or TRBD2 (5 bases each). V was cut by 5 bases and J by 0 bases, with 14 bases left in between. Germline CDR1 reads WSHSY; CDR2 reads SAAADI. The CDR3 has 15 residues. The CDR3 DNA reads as TGCGCCAGCAGTCAGAGAGGGGCCCCCTCCTACGAGCAGTACTTC. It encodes CASSQRGAPSYEQYF.

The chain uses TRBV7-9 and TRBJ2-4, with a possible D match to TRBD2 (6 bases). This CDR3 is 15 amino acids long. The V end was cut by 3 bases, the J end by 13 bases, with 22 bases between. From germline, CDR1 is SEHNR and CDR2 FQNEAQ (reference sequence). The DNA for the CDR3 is TGTGCCAGCAGCTTCCTTTACATCGGGGGAGCCGACCAGTACTTC. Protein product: CASSFLYIGGADQYF. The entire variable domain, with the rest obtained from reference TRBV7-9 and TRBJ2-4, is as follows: DTGVSQNPRHKITKRGQNVTFRCDPISEHNRLYWYRQTLGQGPEFLTYFQNEAQLEKSRLLSDRFSAERPKGSFSTLEIQRTEQGDSAMYLCASSFLYIGGADQYFGAGTRLSVL.

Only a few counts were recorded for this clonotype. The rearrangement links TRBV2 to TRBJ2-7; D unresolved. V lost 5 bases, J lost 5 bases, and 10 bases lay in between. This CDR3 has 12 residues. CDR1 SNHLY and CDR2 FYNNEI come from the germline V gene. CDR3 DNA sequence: TGTGCCAGCAGTTACACCGAGGACGAGCAGTACTTC. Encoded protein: CASSYTEDEQYF. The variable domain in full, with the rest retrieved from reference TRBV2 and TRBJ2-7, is EPEVTQTPSHQVTQMGQEVILRCVPISNHLYFYWYRQILGQKVEFLVSFYNNEISEKSEIFDDQFSVERPDGSNFTLKIRSTKLEDSAMYFCASSYTEDEQYFGPGTRLTVT.

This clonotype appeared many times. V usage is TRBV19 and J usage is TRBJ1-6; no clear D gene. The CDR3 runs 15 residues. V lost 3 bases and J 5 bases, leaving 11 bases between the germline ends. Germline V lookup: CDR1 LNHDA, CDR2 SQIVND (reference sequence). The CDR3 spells CASSILHRNNSPLHF. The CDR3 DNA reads TGTGCCAGTAGTATCTTACATCGGAATAATTCACCCCTCCACTTT.

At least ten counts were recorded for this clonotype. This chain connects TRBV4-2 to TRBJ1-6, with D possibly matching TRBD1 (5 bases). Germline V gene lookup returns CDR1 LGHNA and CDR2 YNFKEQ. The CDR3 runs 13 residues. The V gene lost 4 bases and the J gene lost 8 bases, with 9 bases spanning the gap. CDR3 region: CASSRGTDSPLHF. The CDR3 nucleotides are TGTGCCAGCAGCCGAGGGACGGATTCACCCCTCCACTTT.

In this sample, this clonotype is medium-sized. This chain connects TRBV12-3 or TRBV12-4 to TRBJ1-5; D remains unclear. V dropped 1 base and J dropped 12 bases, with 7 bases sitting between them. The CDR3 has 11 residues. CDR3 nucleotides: TGTGCCAGCAGTTTAGGCGGGTACCAGCATTTT. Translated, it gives CASSLGGYQHF.

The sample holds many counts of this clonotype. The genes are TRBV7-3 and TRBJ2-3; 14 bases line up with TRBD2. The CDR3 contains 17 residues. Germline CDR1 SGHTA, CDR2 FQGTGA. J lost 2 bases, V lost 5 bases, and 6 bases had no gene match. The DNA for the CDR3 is TGTGCCAGCAGCCACCGACTAGCGGGGGGGTACACAGATACGCAGTATTTT. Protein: CASSHRLAGGYTDTQYF.

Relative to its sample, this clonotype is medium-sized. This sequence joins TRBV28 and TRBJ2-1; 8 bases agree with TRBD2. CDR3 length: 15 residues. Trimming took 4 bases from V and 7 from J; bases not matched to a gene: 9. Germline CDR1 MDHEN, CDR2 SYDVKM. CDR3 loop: CASSSTQRGINEQFF. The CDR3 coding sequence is TGTGCCAGCAGTTCAACCCAGCGGGGGATTAATGAGCAGTTCTTC.